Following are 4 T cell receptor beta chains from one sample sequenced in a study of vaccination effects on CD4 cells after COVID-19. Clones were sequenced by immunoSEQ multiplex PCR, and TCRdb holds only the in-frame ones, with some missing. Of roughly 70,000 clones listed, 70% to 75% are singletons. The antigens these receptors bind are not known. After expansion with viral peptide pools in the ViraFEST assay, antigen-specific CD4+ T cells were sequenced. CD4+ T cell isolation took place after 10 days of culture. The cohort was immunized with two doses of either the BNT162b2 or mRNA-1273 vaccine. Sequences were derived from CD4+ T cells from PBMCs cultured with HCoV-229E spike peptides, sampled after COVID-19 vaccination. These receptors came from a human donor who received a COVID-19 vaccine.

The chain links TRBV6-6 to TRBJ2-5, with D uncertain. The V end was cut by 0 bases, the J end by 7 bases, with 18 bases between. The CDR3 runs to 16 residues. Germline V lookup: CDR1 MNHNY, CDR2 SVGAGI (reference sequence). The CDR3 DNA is TGTGCCAGCAGTTACTCAACCCCGGACGGCGAAGGGACCCAGTACTTC. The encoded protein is CASSYSTPDGEGTQYF.

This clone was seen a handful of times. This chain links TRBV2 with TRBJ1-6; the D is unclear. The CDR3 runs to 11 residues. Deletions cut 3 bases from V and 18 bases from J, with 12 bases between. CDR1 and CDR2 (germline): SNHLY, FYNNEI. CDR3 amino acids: CASSELETSHF. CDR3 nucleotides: TGTGCCAGCAGTGAGCTGGAAACATCCCACTTT.

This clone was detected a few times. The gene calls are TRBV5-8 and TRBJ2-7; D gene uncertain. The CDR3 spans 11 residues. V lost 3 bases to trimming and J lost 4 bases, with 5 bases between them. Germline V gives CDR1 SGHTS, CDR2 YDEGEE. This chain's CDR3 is CASSYRYEQYV. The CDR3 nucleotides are TGTGCCAGCAGCTACCGATACGAGCAGTACGTC.

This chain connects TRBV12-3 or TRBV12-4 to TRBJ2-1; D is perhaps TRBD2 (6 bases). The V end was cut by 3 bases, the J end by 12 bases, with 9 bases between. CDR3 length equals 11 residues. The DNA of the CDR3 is TGTGCCAGCAGTTTCGAGGGAGGGCAGTTCTTC. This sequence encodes CASSFEGGQFF.